The clone carrying this T cell receptor (beta chain) showed up just a few times. The CDR3 length is 15 residues. The V and J ends lost 2 bases and 1 base respectively, with 11 bases between them. Germline CDR1 SEHNR, CDR2 FQNEAQ (reference sequence). The data stem from a study of cytomegalovirus exposure and HLA in healthy donors. Study as a whole: In an earlier analysis, 95 million to 140 million unique TCR beta sequences were found from some 180 million T cells.

PCR employed 60 Vbeta and 13 Jbeta primers. Clones were read by immunoSEQ multiplex PCR, and TCRdb kept only the in-frame ones, dropping some. The table includes about 170,000 clones, approximately 80% detected once. This chain joins TRBV7-9 and TRBJ1-1; D is undetermined. This receptor was taken from a woman aged 18-29 years in good health and CMV-seronegative. The specimen sequenced was PBMCs. The CDR3 is CASSLLNSGNTEAFF. CDR3 bases: TGTGCCAGCAGCTTACTAAATTCGGGGAACACTGAAGCTTTCTTT.